These 13 T cell receptor beta chains were sequenced from one sample in a study of blood T cell repertoires in COVID-19. Produced via immunoSEQ multiplex PCR; TCRdb's table is partial and in-frame only. The sample lists about 250,000 clones, around 83% occurring once. Sample: peripheral blood. These TCRs come from a man at least 80 years old with acute or convalescent COVID-19.

This clone was detected once. V and J are TRBV7-9 and TRBJ2-7, with 9 nucleotides matching TRBD1. The CDR3 runs 15 residues. Germline-derived CDR1 and CDR2 are SEHNR and FQNEAQ (reference sequence). V was pared by 7 bases and J by 3 bases, with 10 bases of the junction left unmatched. CDR3 bases: TGTGCCAGCACCGAGGCCGGGACAGGGCTCTACGAGCAGTACTTC. It specifies CASTEAGTGLYEQYF. The full variable domain, its missing parts supplied by reference TRBV7-9 and TRBJ2-7, is DTGVSQNPRHKITKRGQNVTFRCDPISEHNRLYWYRQTLGQGPEFLTYFQNEAQLEKSRLLSDRFSAERPKGSFSTLEIQRTEQGDSAMYLCASTEAGTGLYEQYFGPGTRLTVT.

CDR3 region: CASSLAQLRGEAFF. CDR3 DNA: TGTGCCAGCAGCTTGGCCCAGTTGCGGGGTGAAGCTTTCTTT. The rearrangement joins TRBV5-4 to TRBJ1-1; D is ambiguous. V was cut by 0 bases and J by 7 bases, with 13 bases left in between. The germline V gene has CDR1 SGHNT and CDR2 YYREEE (reference sequence). The CDR3 has 14 amino acids.

The chain has TRBV28 and TRBJ1-5; weak D call: TRBD1 (5 bases). CDR3 length equals 16 residues. CDR1 is MDHEN and CDR2 is SYDVKM in the germline V gene. Trimming removed 1 base from V and 5 bases from J, with 15 bases in between. The CDR3 here is CASSLSRGFGDQPQHF. CDR3 nucleotides: TGTGCCAGCAGTTTATCAAGGGGCTTTGGGGATCAGCCCCAGCATTTT. The full variable domain, its missing parts supplied by reference TRBV28 and TRBJ1-5, is DVKVTQSSRYLVKRTGEKVFLECVQDMDHENMFWYRQDPGLGLRLIYFSYDVKMKEKGDIPEGYSVSREKKERFSLILESASTNQTSMYLCASSLSRGFGDQPQHFGDGTRLSIL.

The rearrangement links TRBV4-2 to TRBJ2-5; D gene ambiguous. The CDR3 has 13 amino acids. The V gene lost 1 base and the J gene lost 5 bases, with 8 bases spanning the gap. Germline CDR1 LGHNA, CDR2 YNFKEQ. Written as DNA, the CDR3 is TGTGCCAGCAGCCAAGCGATCGGGGAGACCCAGTACTTC. Amino acid sequence: CASSQAIGETQYF.

J is TRBJ1-6 and V is TRBV27; 7 bases fit TRBD1. Per germline, CDR1 MNHEY and CDR2 SMNVEV (reference sequence). The CDR3 has 14 residues. The V and J ends lost 6 bases and 7 bases, in that order; junction bases with no gene match: 6. CDR3 sequence (DNA): TGTGCCAGCAGGCCGGGACAGTTCAATTCACCCCTCCACTTT. Translating gives CASRPGQFNSPLHF.

This clone was observed a handful of times. The chain combines TRBV5-1 with TRBJ1-1, with TRBD1 matching over 8 bases. This CDR3 has 15 amino acids. In germline, CDR1 is SGHRS, CDR2 YFSETQ. V shed 0 bases, J shed 3 bases, and the junction held 4 bases outside the gene matches. CDR3 nucleotide sequence: TGCGCCAGCAGCTTGGGGACAGGGTGGGACACTGAAGCTTTCTTT. Translated, it gives CASSLGTGWDTEAFF.

The rearrangement joins TRBV30 to TRBJ1-4, with D possibly TRBD1 on 5 matching bases. In germline, CDR1 is GTSNPN, CDR2 SVGIG (reference sequence). V shed 0 bases and J shed 7 bases, with 9 bases lying between them. The CDR3 has 13 amino acids. CDR3 DNA sequence: TGTGCCTGGAGTGTCTCTGGGGCTGAAAAACTGTTTTTT. This gives the protein CAWSVSGAEKLFF.

This chain connects TRBV7-8 to TRBJ2-7; no clear D. CDR3 length equals 12 residues. V lost 5 bases, J lost 2 bases, and 7 bases lay in between. Germline CDR1 reads SGHVS; CDR2 reads FQNEAQ. The CDR3 sequence is CASSDRAYEQYF. In DNA, the CDR3 is TGTGCCAGCAGCGATCGAGCCTACGAGCAGTACTTC.

The J gene is TRBJ1-2, the V gene TRBV5-1; 8 nucleotides match TRBD1. The CDR3 extends over 13 amino acids. The V segment lost 4 bases and the J segment 8 bases; nucleotides outside the gene matches: 7. Per germline, CDR1 SGHRS and CDR2 YFSETQ. The CDR3 DNA follows: TGCGCCAGCAGCCCGGGACAGGTGGACGGCTACACCTTC. Its translation: CASSPGQVDGYTF.

This clone was picked up one time. The V gene is TRBV10-3, the J gene TRBJ2-1; weak D call: TRBD1 (5 bases). Germline V lookup: CDR1 ENHRY, CDR2 SYGVKD. The CDR3 loop spans 14 amino acids. V was trimmed by 8 bases and J by 1 base, leaving 12 bases between them. The CDR3 DNA follows: TGTGCCATCCAGGGTGGGGAATCCTACAATGAGCAGTTCTTC. Its translation is CAIQGGESYNEQFF.

The V call is TRBV27, the J call TRBJ1-1; unclear D gene. CDR1 and CDR2 (germline): MNHEY, SMNVEV (reference sequence). V was trimmed by 3 bases and J by 4 bases, leaving 18 bases between them. CDR3 length equals 16 residues. CDR3: CASSFRSHPLITEAFF. For the CDR3, the DNA is TGTGCCAGCAGTTTTCGGTCTCACCCGTTGATCACTGAAGCTTTCTTT.

V is TRBV5-1 and J is TRBJ2-6; 8 bases are a match to TRBD1. The CDR3 contains 17 residues. The V segment lost 0 bases and the J segment 0 bases; nucleotides outside the gene matches: 2. The germline gives CDR1 SGHRS, CDR2 YFSETQ. The CDR3 coding sequence is TGCGCCAGCAGCTTGGGACAGGGGAACTCTGGGGCCAACGTCCTGACTTTC. Its protein is CASSLGQGNSGANVLTF.

This clone has a count of ten or more. The V and J genes are TRBV7-2 and TRBJ1-2; no clear D. The CDR3 loop spans 13 amino acids. CDR1 and CDR2 (germline): SGHTA, FQGNSA. The V end lost 5 bases, the J end lost 4 bases, and 11 bases lay between the germline ends. CDR3 sequence reads: CASSRGAVYGYTF. CDR3 sequence (DNA): TGTGCCAGCAGCCGGGGAGCCGTCTATGGCTACACCTTC.